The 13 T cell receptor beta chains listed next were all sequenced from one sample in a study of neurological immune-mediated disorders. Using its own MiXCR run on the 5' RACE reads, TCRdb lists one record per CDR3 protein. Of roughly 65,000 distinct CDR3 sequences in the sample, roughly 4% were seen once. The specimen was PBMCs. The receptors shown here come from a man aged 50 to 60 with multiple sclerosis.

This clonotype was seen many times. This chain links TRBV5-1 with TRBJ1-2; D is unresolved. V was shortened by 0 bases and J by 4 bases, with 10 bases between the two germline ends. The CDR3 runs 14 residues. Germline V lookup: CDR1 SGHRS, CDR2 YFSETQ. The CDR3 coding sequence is TGCGCCAGCAGCTTGGTGGCAGGCTCCTATGGCTACACCTTC. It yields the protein CASSLVAGSYGYTF.

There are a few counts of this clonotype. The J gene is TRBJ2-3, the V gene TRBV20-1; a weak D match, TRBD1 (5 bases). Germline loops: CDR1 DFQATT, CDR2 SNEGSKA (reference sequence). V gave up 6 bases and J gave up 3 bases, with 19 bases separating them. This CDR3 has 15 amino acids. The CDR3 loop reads CSATKGRGATDTQYF. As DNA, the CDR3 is TGCAGTGCCACTAAGGGGCGTGGGGCAACAGATACGCAGTATTTT.

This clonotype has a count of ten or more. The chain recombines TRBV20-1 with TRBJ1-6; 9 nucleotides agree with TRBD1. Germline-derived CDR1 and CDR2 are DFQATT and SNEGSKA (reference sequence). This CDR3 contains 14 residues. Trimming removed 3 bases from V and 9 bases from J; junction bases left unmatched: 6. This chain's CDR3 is CSARAQGAGSPLHF. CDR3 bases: TGCAGTGCTAGGGCACAGGGGGCAGGTTCACCCCTCCACTTT.

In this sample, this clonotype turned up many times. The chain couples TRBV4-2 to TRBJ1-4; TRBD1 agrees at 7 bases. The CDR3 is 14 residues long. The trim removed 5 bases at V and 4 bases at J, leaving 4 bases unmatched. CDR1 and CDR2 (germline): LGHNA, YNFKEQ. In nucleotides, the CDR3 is TGTGCCAGCAGCGTCGGACAGGTTAATGAAAAACTGTTTTTT. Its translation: CASSVGQVNEKLFF.

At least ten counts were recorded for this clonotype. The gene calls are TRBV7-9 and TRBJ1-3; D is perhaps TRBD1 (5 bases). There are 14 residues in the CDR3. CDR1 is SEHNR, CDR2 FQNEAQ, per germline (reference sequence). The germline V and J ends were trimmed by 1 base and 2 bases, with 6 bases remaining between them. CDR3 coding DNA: TGTGCCAGCAGCTTAGAGGGGCCTGGAAACACCATATATTTT. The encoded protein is CASSLEGPGNTIYF.

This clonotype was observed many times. CDR3 protein: CASSADRSSYNEQFF. CDR3 DNA: TGTGCCAGCAGCGCTGACAGGTCCTCCTACAATGAGCAGTTCTTC. This chain joins TRBV7-2 and TRBJ2-1, with a possible D match to TRBD1 (6 bases). CDR3 length equals 15 residues. CDR1 and CDR2 from the germline V gene are SGHTA and FQGNSA. Trimming left V 5 bases short and J 0 bases short, with 11 bases between.

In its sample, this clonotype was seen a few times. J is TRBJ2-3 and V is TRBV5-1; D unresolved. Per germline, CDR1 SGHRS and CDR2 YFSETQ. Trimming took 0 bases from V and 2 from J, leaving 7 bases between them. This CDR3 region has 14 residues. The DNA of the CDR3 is TGCGCCAGCAGCTTGGAAGGTAACACAGATACGCAGTATTTT. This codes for CASSLEGNTDTQYF.

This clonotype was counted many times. CDR3 protein: CASSRRDGQATEAFF. CDR3 bases: TGTGCCAGCAGTCGCAGGGACGGACAAGCCACTGAAGCTTTCTTT. The V gene is TRBV6-5, the J gene TRBJ1-1; D perhaps matches TRBD1 (5 bases). The ends were cut back, 5 bases at V and 4 bases at J, with 17 bases in the middle. The CDR3 has 15 amino acids. Germline assignment: CDR1 MNHEY and CDR2 SVGAGI.

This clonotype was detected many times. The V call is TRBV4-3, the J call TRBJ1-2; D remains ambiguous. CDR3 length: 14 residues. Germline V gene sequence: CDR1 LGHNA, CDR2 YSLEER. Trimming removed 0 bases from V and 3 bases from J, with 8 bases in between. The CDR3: CASSQDASDYGYTF. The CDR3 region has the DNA TGCGCCAGCAGCCAAGATGCCAGCGACTATGGCTACACCTTC.

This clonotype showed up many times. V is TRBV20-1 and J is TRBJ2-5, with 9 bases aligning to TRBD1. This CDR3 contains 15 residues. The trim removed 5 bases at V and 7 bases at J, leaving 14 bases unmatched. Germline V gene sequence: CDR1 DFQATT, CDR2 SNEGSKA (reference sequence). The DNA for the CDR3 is TGCAGTGCTCCGTCACTAAACAGGGGGCTTGGGACCCAGTACTTC. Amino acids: CSAPSLNRGLGTQYF.

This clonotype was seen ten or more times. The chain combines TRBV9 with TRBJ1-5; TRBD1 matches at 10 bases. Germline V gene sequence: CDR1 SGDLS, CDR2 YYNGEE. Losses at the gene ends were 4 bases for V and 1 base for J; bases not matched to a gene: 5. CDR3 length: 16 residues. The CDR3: CASSHGQGGSNQPQHF. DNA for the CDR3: TGTGCCAGCAGCCACGGACAGGGGGGAAGCAATCAGCCCCAGCATTTT.

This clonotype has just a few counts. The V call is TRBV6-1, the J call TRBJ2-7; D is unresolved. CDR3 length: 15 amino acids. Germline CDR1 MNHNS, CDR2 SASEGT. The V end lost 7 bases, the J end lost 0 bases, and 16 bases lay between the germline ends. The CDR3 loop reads CASTGRPGSSYEQYF. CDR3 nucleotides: TGTGCCAGCACAGGACGGCCTGGAAGCTCCTACGAGCAGTACTTC.

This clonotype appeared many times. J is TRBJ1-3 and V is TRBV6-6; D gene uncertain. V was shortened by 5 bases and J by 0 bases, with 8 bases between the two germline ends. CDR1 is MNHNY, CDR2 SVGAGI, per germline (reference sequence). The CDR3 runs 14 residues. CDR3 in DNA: TGTGCCAGCAGTCAAGTGAGCTCTGGAAACACCATATATTTT. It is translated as CASSQVSSGNTIYF.